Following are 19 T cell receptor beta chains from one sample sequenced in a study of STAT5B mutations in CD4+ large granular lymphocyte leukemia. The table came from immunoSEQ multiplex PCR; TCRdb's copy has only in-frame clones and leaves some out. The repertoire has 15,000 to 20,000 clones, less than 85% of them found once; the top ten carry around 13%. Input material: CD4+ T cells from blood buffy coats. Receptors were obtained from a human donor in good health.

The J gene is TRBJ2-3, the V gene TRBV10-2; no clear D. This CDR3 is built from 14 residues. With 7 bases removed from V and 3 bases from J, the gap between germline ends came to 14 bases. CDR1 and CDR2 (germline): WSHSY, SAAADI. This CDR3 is CASTGVSRTDTQYF. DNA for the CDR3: TGCGCCAGCACTGGGGTATCGAGGACAGATACGCAGTATTTT.

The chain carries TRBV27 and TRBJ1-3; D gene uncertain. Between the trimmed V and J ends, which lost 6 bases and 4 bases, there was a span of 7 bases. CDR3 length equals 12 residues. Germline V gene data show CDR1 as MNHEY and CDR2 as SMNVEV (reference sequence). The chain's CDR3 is CASRPTGNTIYF. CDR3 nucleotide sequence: TGTGCCAGCAGACCGACAGGAAACACCATATATTTT.

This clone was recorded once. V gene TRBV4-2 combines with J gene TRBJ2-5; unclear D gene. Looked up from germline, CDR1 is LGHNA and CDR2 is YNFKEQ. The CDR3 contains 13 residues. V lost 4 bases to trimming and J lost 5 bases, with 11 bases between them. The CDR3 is CASSRGSGETQYF. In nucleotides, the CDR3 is TGTGCCAGCAGCCGAGGTAGTGGGGAGACCCAGTACTTC.

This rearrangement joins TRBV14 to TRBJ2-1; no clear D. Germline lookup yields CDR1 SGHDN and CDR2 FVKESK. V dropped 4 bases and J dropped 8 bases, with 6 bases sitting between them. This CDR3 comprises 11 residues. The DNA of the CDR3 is TGTGCCAGCAGCCCTAGTTATGAGCAGTTCTTC. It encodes CASSPSYEQFF.

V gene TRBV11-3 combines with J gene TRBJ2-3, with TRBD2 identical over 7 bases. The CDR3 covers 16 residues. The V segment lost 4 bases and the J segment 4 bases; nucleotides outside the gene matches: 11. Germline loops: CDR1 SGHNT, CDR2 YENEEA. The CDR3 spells CASSSGGAARADTQYF. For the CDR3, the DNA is TGTGCCAGCAGCTCGGGGGGAGCGGCCCGGGCAGATACGCAGTATTTT.

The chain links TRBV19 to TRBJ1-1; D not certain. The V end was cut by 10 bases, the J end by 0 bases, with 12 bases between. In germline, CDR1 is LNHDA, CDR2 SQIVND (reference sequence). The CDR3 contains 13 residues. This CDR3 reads CATSSGMNTEAFF. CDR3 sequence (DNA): TGTGCCACCTCGTCGGGGATGAACACTGAAGCTTTCTTT.

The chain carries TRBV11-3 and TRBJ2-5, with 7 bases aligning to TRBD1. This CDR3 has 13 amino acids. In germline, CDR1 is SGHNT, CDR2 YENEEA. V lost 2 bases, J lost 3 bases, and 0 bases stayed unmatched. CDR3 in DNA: TGTGCCAGCAGCTTACAGGGGGAAGAGACCCAGTACTTC. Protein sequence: CASSLQGEETQYF.

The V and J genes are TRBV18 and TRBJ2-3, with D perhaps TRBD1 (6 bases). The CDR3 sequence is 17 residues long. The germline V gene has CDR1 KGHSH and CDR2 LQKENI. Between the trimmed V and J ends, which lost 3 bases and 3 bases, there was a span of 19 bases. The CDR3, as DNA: TGTGCCAGCTCACCGACCCCTCTAATGGGGGCTACAGATACGCAGTATTTT. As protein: CASSPTPLMGATDTQYF. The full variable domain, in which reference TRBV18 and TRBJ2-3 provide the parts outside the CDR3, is NAGVMQNPRHLVRRRGQEARLRCSPMKGHSHVYWYRQLPEEGLKFMVYLQKENIIDESGMPKERFSAEFPKEGPSILRIQQVVRGDSAAYFCASSPTPLMGATDTQYFGPGTRLTVL.

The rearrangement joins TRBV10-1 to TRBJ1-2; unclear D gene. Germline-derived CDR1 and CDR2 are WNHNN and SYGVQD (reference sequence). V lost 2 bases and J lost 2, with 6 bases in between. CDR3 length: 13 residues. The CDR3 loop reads CASSEKENYGYTF. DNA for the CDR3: TGCGCCAGCAGTGAGAAAGAGAACTATGGCTACACCTTC.

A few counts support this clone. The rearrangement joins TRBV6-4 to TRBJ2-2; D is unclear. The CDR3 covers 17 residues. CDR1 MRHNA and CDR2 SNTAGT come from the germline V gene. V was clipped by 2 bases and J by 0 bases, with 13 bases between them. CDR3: CASSDRPGPTNTGELFF. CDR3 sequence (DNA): TGTGCCAGCAGTGACCGCCCCGGACCCACGAACACCGGGGAGCTGTTTTTT.

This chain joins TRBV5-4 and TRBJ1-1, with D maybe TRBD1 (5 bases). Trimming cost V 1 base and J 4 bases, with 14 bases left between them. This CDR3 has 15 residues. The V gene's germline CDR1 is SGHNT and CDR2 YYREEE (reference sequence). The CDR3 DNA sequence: TGTGCCAGCAGCTTGTTTCAGGGAGTTTTCACTGAAGCTTTCTTT. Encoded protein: CASSLFQGVFTEAFF.

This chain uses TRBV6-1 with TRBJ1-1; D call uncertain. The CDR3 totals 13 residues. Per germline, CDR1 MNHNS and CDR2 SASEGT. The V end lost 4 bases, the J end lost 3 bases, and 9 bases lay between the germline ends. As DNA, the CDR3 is TGTGCCAGCAGTGTGGGTAGGCACACTGAAGCTTTCTTT. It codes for CASSVGRHTEAFF.

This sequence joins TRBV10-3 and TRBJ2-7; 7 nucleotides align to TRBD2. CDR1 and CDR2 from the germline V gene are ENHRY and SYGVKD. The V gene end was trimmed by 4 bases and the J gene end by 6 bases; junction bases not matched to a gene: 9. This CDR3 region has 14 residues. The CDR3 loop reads CAISGGGREPEQYF. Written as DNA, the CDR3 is TGTGCCATCAGTGGGGGCGGGCGGGAGCCCGAGCAGTACTTC.

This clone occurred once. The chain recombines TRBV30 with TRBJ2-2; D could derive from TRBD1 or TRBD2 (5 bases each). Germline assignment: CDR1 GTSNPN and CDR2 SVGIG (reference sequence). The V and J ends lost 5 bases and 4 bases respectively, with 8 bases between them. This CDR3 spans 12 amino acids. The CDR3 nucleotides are TGTGCCTGGTGGGGACGCACCGGGGAGCTGTTTTTT. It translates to CAWWGRTGELFF.

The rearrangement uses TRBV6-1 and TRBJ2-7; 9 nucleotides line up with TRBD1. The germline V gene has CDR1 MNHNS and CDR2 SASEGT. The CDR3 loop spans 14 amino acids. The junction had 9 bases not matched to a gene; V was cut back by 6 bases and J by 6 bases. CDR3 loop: CASRPGQGSSEQYF. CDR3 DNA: TGTGCCAGCAGGCCGGGACAGGGCTCTTCCGAGCAGTACTTC.

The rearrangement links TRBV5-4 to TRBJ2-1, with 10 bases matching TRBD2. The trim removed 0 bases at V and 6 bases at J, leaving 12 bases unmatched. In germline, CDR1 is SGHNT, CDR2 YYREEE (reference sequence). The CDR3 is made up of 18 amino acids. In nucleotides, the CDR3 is TGTGCCAGCAGCTTGGCCGGCTCCGGTAGCGGGAGGAGCAATGAGCAGTTCTTC. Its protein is CASSLAGSGSGRSNEQFF.

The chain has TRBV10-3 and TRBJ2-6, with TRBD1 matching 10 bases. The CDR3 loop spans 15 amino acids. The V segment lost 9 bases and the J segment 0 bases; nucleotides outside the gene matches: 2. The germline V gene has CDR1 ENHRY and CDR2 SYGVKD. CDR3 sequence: CAMGQGISGANVLTF. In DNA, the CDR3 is TGTGCCATGGGACAGGGGATCTCTGGGGCCAACGTCCTGACTTTC.

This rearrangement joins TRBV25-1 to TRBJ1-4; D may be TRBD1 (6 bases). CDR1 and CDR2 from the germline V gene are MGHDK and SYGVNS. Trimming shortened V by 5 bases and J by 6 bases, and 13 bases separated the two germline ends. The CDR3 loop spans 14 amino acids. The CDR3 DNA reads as TGTGCCAGCAGTTATTGGGGGGCGGATGAAAAACTGTTTTTT. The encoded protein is CASSYWGADEKLFF. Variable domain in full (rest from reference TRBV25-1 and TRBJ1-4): EADIYQTPRYLVIGTGKKITLECSQTMGHDKMYWYQQDPGMELHLIHYSYGVNSTEKGDLSSESTVSRIRTEHFPLTLESARPSHTSQYLCASSYWGADEKLFFGSGTQLSVL.

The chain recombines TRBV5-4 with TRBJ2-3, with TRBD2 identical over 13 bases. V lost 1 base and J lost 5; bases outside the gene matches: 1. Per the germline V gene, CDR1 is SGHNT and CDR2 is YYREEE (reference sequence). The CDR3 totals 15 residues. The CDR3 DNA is TGTGCCAGCAGCTTGACTAGCGGGGGGGGAGATACGCAGTATTTT. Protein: CASSLTSGGGDTQYF. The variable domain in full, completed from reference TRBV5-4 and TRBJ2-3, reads ETGVTQSPTHLIKTRGQQVTLRCSSQSGHNTVSWYQQALGQGPQFIFQYYREEENGRGNFPPRFSGLQFPNYSSELNVNALELDDSALYLCASSLTSGGGDTQYFGPGTRLTVL.